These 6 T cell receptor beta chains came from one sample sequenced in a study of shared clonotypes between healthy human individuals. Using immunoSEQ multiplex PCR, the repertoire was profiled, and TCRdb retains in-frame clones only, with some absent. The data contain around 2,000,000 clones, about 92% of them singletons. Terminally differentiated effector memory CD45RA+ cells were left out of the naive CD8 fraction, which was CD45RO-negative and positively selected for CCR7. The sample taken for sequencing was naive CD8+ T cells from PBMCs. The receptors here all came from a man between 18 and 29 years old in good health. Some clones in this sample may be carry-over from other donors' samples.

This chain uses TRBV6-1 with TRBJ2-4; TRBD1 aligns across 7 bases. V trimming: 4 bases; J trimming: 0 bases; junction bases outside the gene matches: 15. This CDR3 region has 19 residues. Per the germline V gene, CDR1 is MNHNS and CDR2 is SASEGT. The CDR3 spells CASSAGQAGRSIAKNIQYF. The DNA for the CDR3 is TGTGCCAGCAGTGCCGGACAGGCTGGAAGAAGCATAGCCAAAAACATTCAGTACTTC.

The CDR3 loop is CASSRASGKYEQYF. CDR3 in DNA: TGTGCCAGCAGCCGGGCTAGCGGGAAGTACGAGCAGTACTTC. J is TRBJ2-7 and V is TRBV28; 9 bases line up with TRBD2. Germline assignment: CDR1 MDHEN and CDR2 SYDVKM. J gave up 4 bases and V 6 bases, and 7 bases lay outside the gene matches. CDR3 length: 14 residues.

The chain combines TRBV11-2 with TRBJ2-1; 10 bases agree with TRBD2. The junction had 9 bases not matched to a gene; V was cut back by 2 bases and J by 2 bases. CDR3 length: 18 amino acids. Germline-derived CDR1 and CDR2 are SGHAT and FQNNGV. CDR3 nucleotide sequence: TGTGCCAGCAGCTTAACAAGCGGGAGGGCCATCCCCTACAATGAGCAGTTCTTC. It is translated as CASSLTSGRAIPYNEQFF.

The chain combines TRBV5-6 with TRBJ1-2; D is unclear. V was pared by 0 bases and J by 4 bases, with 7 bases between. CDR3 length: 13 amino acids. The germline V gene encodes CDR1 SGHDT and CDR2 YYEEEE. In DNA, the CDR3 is TGTGCCAGCAGCTTGGGGCAGGTCTATGGCTACACCTTC. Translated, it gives CASSLGQVYGYTF.

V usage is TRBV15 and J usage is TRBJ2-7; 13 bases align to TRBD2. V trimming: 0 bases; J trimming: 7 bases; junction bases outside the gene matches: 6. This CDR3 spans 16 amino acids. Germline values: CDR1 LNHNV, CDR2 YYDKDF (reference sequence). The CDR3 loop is CATSRDGTSGIGEQYF. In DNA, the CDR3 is TGTGCCACCAGCAGAGATGGGACTAGCGGGATAGGTGAGCAGTACTTC.

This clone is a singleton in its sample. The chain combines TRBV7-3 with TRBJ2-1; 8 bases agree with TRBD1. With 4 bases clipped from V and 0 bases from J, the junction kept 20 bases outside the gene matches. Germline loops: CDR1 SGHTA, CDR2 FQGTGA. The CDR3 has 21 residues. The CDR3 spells CASSSAPGRDRIRASYNEQFF. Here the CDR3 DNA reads TGTGCCAGCAGCTCAGCCCCGGGACGGGACAGGATTAGGGCCTCCTACAATGAGCAGTTCTTC. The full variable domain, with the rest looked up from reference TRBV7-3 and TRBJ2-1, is GAGVSQTPSNKVTEKGKYVELRCDPISGHTALYWYRQSLGQGPEFLIYFQGTGAADDSGLPNDRFFAVRPEGSVSTLKIQRTERGDSAVYLCASSSAPGRDRIRASYNEQFFGPGTRLTVL.